This paragraph covers one T cell receptor beta chain sequence. This sample stems from a study of blood T cell repertoires in COVID-19. Across the whole study: Both acute and convalescent COVID-19 samples were obtained from the United States, Italy and Spain.

The CDR3 contains 16 residues. CDR1 is SGHRS and CDR2 is YFSETQ in the germline V gene. The junction had 13 bases not matched to a gene; V was cut back by 4 bases and J by 5 bases. Authors' data handling: Estimates of nucleated cell counts were drawn from the amplification of reference gene primers. Data came from immunoSEQ multiplex PCR; TCRdb stores just in-frame clones and leaves some out. That table furnishes V, J and clone size, whereas the DNA furnished D and trimming. The data contain 75,000 to 90,000 clones, around 90% of them singletons. The chain recombines TRBV5-1 with TRBJ2-7, with 9 bases that match TRBD1. Source material: peripheral blood. This sequence was found in a human donor in a cohort sampled during active COVID-19. The CDR3 DNA sequence: TGCGCCAGCAGCCCCCGGGGACAGGGTAGATCAGACGAGCAGTACTTC. Translation gives CASSPRGQGRSDEQYF.